One and the same sample provided the 23 T cell receptor beta chains below, sequenced in a study of blood T cell repertoires in COVID-19. TCRdb's table, derived via immunoSEQ multiplex PCR, lists solely in-frame clones and lacks some. The sample comprises fewer than 250,000 clones, around 83% of which are singletons, and more than 3% rests with the top ten. Sequenced input: PBMCs or T cells enriched from blood (not recorded which). These TCRs come from a woman between 25 and 40 years old who had been exposed to COVID-19.

V and J are TRBV3-1 (or the pseudogene TRBV3-2) and TRBJ2-2, with 9 bases lining up with TRBD1. V was clipped by 5 bases and J by 0 bases; unmatched bases: 10. Germline V gene data show CDR1 as LGHDT and CDR2 as YNNKEL (reference sequence). The length of the CDR3 is 18 residues. CDR3 sequence (DNA): TGTGCCAGCAGCAAGGACAGGGGAGTATATGCGAACACCGGGGAGCTGTTTTTT. Amino acid sequence: CASSKDRGVYANTGELFF.

The chain recombines TRBV15 with TRBJ1-6; 8 bases align to TRBD1. V lost 3 bases to trimming and J lost 7 bases; unmatched junction nucleotides: 8. The germline V gene encodes CDR1 LNHNV and CDR2 YYDKDF (reference sequence). The CDR3 totals 16 residues. In nucleotides, the CDR3 is TGTGCCACCAGCAGGGCGCGGACAGGGCCGAATTCACCCCTCCACTTT. Residues: CATSRARTGPNSPLHF.

The V gene is TRBV9, the J gene TRBJ2-3; tentative D call: TRBD2 (5 bases). Germline V CDR1 and CDR2: SGDLS, YYNGEE. Trimming shortened V by 0 bases and J by 2 bases, and 19 bases separated the two germline ends. The CDR3 spans 18 residues. CDR3 residues: CASSVGERPSSFTDTQYF. Here the CDR3 DNA reads TGTGCCAGCAGCGTAGGGGAGCGCCCAAGTTCCTTCACAGATACGCAGTATTTT.

There are a few counts of this clone. The chain links TRBV3-1 (or the pseudogene TRBV3-2) to TRBJ1-6; 7 nucleotides align to TRBD1. CDR1 LGHDT and CDR2 YNNKEL come from the germline V gene (reference sequence). Trimming cost V 4 bases and J 11 bases; bases outside gene matches: 8. This CDR3 is 14 amino acids long. The CDR3 DNA reads TGTGCCAGCAGCCGAGAAATACAGGGGCCACCCCTCCACTTT. Its protein product is CASSREIQGPPLHF.

This clone was recorded once. The chain is built from TRBV2 and TRBJ2-7; TRBD1 agrees at 7 bases. The V gene end was trimmed by 6 bases and the J gene end by 2 bases; junction bases not matched to a gene: 7. The V gene's germline CDR1 is SNHLY and CDR2 FYNNEI. The CDR3 consists of 14 residues. This chain's CDR3 is CASRPGTDPYEQYF. CDR3 nucleotides: TGTGCCAGCAGACCCGGGACAGACCCCTACGAGCAGTACTTC. The full variable domain, rest sourced from reference TRBV2 and TRBJ2-7, is EPEVTQTPSHQVTQMGQEVILRCVPISNHLYFYWYRQILGQKVEFLVSFYNNEISEKSEIFDDQFSVERPDGSNFTLKIRSTKLEDSAMYFCASRPGTDPYEQYFGPGTRLTVT.

J is TRBJ2-7 and V is TRBV19, with TRBD1 identical over 7 bases. Germline values: CDR1 LNHDA, CDR2 SQIVND (reference sequence). The CDR3 is 14 amino acids. J was trimmed by 6 bases and V by 3 bases; bases with no gene match: 8. The CDR3 spells CASSIDRVGAEQYF. The CDR3 DNA reads TGTGCCAGTAGTATTGACAGGGTAGGAGCCGAGCAGTACTTC.

This chain joins TRBV7-9 and TRBJ2-2, with 7 bases identical to TRBD1. V was clipped by 4 bases and J by 4 bases; unmatched bases: 9. This CDR3 is built from 16 residues. CDR1 and CDR2 from the germline V gene are SEHNR and FQNEAQ (reference sequence). In nucleotides, the CDR3 is TGTGCCAGCAGCTCCTCACAGGGGCGAGGCACCGGGGAGCTGTTTTTT. Residues: CASSSSQGRGTGELFF.

The V gene is TRBV3-1 (or the pseudogene TRBV3-2), the J gene TRBJ2-7, with 12 bases lining up with TRBD2. This CDR3 has 18 amino acids. The germline V gene encodes CDR1 LGHDT and CDR2 YNNKEL (reference sequence). V dropped 1 base and J dropped 4; count of bases not matched to a gene: 11. The CDR3: CASSQASSGGANHYEQYF. CDR3 in DNA: TGTGCCAGCAGCCAAGCATCTAGCGGGGGGGCTAACCATTACGAGCAGTACTTC.

The CDR3 region is CASSEPGQKSDTQYF. CDR3 DNA sequence: TGTGCCAGCAGTGAACCGGGACAGAAGTCAGATACGCAGTATTTT. This chain connects TRBV25-1 to TRBJ2-3, with 7 bases aligning to TRBD1. Trimming took 2 bases from V and 4 from J; bases not matched to a gene: 6. The CDR3 is 15 amino acids. The germline V gene has CDR1 MGHDK and CDR2 SYGVNS.

There are a few counts of this clone. The rearrangement uses TRBV6-5 and TRBJ1-6, with 10 bases identical to TRBD1. V lost 0 bases, J lost 10 bases, and 6 bases stayed unmatched. Germline V gene lookup returns CDR1 MNHEY and CDR2 SVGAGI. The CDR3 length is 16 residues. CDR3 loop: CASSYSSGDRGSPLHF. The CDR3 nucleotides are TGTGCCAGCAGTTACTCGAGCGGGGACAGGGGATCACCCCTCCACTTT.

The genes are TRBV5-1 and TRBJ1-1; D uncertain. The CDR3 loop spans 14 amino acids. Trimming removed 2 bases from V and 6 bases from J, with 14 bases in between. Germline V gene lookup returns CDR1 SGHRS and CDR2 YFSETQ. The CDR3 loop reads CASSFSPGSPEAFF. DNA for the CDR3: TGCGCCAGCAGCTTCTCACCGGGTAGTCCTGAAGCTTTCTTT.

This clone was observed once. The gene calls are TRBV29-1 and TRBJ2-1; TRBD2 matches 8 bases. Germline V gene sequence: CDR1 SQVTM, CDR2 ANQGSEA. This CDR3 has 13 residues. The CDR3 loop is CRAGTSSYNEQFF. The CDR3 DNA follows: TGCAGGGCCGGGACTAGCTCCTACAATGAGCAGTTCTTC.

This clone occurred a few times. This rearrangement joins TRBV7-8 to TRBJ1-3, with D unresolved. Trimming took off 6 bases at V and 1 base at J, with 16 bases between the two ends. Germline loops: CDR1 SGHVS, CDR2 FQNEAQ. This CDR3 comprises 16 residues. CDR3 in DNA: TGTGCCAGCAGGTTATCATTGGCTTCATCTGGAAACACCATATATTTT. As protein: CASRLSLASSGNTIYF.

The chain carries TRBV6-2 or TRBV6-3 and TRBJ1-5; D gene uncertain. Germline-derived CDR1 and CDR2 are MNHEY and SVGEGT. The CDR3 runs 13 residues. V was trimmed by 0 bases and J by 7 bases, leaving 7 bases between them. The CDR3 coding sequence is TGTGCCAGCAGTTACTCGATTGGCCAGCCCCAGCATTTT. It translates to CASSYSIGQPQHF.

This clone has a single count. The chain carries TRBV4-3 and TRBJ2-1; D is perhaps TRBD2 (6 bases). The CDR3 is 13 residues long. With 1 base removed from V and 5 bases from J, the gap between germline ends came to 6 bases. Germline CDR1 and CDR2: LGHNA and YSLEER. CDR3 residues: CASSQAGDNEQFF. CDR3 in DNA: TGCGCCAGCAGCCAAGCGGGGGACAATGAGCAGTTCTTC.

The chain combines TRBV2 with TRBJ2-3; 10 bases map to TRBD2. The V and J ends lost 2 bases and 3 bases, in that order; junction bases with no gene match: 5. CDR3 size: 16 residues. The germline CDR1 and CDR2 sequences are SNHLY and FYNNEI. The chain's CDR3 is CASSELLAGETDTQYF. CDR3 DNA sequence: TGTGCCAGCAGTGAACTCCTAGCGGGGGAAACAGATACGCAGTATTTT.

This chain links TRBV3-1 (or the pseudogene TRBV3-2) with TRBJ1-4, with D perhaps TRBD1 (6 bases). Trimming shortened V by 8 bases and J by 3 bases, and 13 bases separated the two germline ends. CDR3 length: 14 residues. Germline loops: CDR1 LGHDT, CDR2 YNNKEL (reference sequence). The CDR3 sequence is CASRPTGPNEKLFF. In nucleotides, the CDR3 is TGTGCCAGCCGGCCGACAGGACCTAATGAAAAACTGTTTTTT.

J is TRBJ2-1 and V is TRBV9; 10 nucleotides match TRBD2. This CDR3 has 16 residues. CDR1 and CDR2 from the germline V gene are SGDLS and YYNGEE. With V trimmed by 3 bases and J by 2 bases, 5 bases remained unmatched. CDR3 sequence: CASSAASGGPYNEQFF. In nucleotides, the CDR3 is TGTGCCAGCAGCGCCGCTAGCGGGGGCCCCTACAATGAGCAGTTCTTC.

The gene calls are TRBV6-5 and TRBJ1-2; 7 bases match TRBD1. The V and J ends lost 6 bases and 4 bases, in that order; junction bases with no gene match: 5. Germline CDR1 reads MNHEY; CDR2 reads SVGAGI. The CDR3 is 13 amino acids. CDR3 loop: CASRITGAYGYTF. The CDR3 DNA reads TGTGCCAGCAGGATAACAGGGGCCTATGGCTACACCTTC.

This chain joins TRBV27 and TRBJ2-1; 7 bases align to TRBD2. This CDR3 spans 15 amino acids. Looked up from germline, CDR1 is MNHEY and CDR2 is SMNVEV (reference sequence). V dropped 3 bases and J dropped 0; count of bases not matched to a gene: 2. The chain's CDR3 is CASSFQRGSYNEQFF. The CDR3 DNA follows: TGTGCCAGCAGTTTCCAGCGGGGCTCCTACAATGAGCAGTTCTTC.

The chain joins TRBV19 to TRBJ2-7; 8 bases fit TRBD1. Trimming at V came to 7 bases and at J to 3 bases, leaving 5 bases not matched to a gene. The CDR3 runs 13 residues. Germline V CDR1 and CDR2: LNHDA, SQIVND (reference sequence). CDR3 sequence: CASKGRGHYEQYF. The CDR3 nucleotides are TGTGCCAGTAAGGGCAGGGGGCACTACGAGCAGTACTTC.

The chain uses TRBV27 and TRBJ2-6; possibly TRBD2 for D (5 bases). The CDR3 has 19 residues. Germline CDR1 MNHEY, CDR2 SMNVEV (reference sequence). The V gene lost 0 bases and the J gene lost 0 bases, with 15 bases spanning the gap. The chain's CDR3 is CASSLSAATGVSGANVLTF. CDR3 in DNA: TGTGCCAGCAGTTTATCGGCAGCGACCGGGGTCTCTGGGGCCAACGTCCTGACTTTC.

The V gene is TRBV4-1, the J gene TRBJ1-2; 7 bases match TRBD1. CDR1 and CDR2 (germline): MGHRA, YSYEKL. The V gene end was trimmed by 5 bases and the J gene end by 4 bases; junction bases not matched to a gene: 16. The CDR3 consists of 17 residues. CDR3 bases: TGCGCCAGCAGCTCTCAAGCCGGACCGGGACAGCTCTATGGCTACACCTTC. This gives the protein CASSSQAGPGQLYGYTF.